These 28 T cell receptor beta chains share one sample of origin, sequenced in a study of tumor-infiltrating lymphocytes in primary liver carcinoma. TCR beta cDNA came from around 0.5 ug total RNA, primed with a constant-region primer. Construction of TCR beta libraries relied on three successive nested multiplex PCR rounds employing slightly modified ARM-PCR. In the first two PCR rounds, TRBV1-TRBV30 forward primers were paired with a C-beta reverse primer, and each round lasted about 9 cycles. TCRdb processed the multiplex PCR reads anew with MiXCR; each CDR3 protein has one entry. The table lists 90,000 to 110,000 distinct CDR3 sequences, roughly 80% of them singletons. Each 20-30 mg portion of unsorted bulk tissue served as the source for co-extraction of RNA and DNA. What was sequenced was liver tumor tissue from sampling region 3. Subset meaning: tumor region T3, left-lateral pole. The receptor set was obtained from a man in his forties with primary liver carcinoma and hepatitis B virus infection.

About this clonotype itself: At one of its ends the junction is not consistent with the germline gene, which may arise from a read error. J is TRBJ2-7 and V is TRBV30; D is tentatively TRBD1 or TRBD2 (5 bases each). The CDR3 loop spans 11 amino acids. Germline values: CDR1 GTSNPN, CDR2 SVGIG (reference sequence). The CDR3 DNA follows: TGTGCCAGTGGGGACCTCTACCAGCAGTACTTC. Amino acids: CASGDLYQQYF.

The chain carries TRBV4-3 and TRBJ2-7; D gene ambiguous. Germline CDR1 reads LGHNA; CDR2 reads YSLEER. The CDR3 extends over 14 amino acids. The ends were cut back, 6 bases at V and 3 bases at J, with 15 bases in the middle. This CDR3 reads CASSQSQRGYEQYF. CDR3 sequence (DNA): TGCGCCAGCAGTCAGTCCCAGAGAGGCTACGAGCAGTACTTC.

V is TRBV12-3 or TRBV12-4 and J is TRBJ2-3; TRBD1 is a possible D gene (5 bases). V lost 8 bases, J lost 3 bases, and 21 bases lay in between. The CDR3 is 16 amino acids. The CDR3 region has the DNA TGTGCCAGCTGGTCAGGACACACGCCAAGAACAGATACGCAGTATTTT. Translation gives CASWSGHTPRTDTQYF.

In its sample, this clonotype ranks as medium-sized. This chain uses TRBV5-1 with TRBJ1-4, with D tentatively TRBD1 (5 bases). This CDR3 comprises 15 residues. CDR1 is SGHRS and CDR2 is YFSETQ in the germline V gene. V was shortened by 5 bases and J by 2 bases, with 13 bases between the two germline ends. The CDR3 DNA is TGCGCCAGCAGTCGCGACAGACCGACTAATGAAAAACTGTTTTTT. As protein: CASSRDRPTNEKLFF. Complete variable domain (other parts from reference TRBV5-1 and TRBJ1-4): KAGVTQTPRYLIKTRGQQVTLSCSPISGHRSVSWYQQTPGQGLQFLFEYFSETQRNKGNFPGRFSGRQFSNSRSEMNVSTLELGDSALYLCASSRDRPTNEKLFFGSGTQLSVL.

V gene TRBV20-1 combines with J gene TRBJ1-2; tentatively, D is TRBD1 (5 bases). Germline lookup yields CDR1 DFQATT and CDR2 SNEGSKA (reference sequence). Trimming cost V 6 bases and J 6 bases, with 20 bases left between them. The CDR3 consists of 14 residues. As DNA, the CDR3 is TGCAGTGCACCACCGGGACGACAACACCATGGCTACACCTTC. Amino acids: CSAPPGRQHHGYTF.

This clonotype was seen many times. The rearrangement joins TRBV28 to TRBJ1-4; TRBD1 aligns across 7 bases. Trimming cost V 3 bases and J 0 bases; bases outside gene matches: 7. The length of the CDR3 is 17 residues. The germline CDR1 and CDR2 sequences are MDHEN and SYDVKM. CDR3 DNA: TGTGCCAGCAGTTTTGGGGACAGATTTGCAACTAATGAAAAACTGTTTTTT. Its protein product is CASSFGDRFATNEKLFF. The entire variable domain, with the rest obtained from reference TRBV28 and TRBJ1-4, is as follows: DVKVTQSSRYLVKRTGEKVFLECVQDMDHENMFWYRQDPGLGLRLIYFSYDVKMKEKGDIPEGYSVSREKKERFSLILESASTNQTSMYLCASSFGDRFATNEKLFFGSGTQLSVL.

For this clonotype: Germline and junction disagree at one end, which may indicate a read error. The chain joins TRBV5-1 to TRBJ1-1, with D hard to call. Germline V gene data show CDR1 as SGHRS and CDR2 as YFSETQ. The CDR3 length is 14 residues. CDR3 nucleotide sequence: TGTACCAGCAGCTTGGACGGCATGAACACTGAAGCTATCTTT. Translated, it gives CTSSLDGMNTEAIF.

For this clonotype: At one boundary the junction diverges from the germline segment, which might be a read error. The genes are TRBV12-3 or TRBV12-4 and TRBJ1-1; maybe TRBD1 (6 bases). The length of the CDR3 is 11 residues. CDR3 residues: CASSLGAEAVF. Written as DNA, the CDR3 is TGTGCCAGCAGTTTGGGGGCGGAAGCTGTCTTT.

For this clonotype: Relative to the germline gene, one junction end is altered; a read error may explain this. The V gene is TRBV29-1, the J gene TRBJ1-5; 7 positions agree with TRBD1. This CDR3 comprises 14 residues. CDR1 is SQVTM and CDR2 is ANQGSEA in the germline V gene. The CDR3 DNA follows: TGCATCGTTGAACCGACAGGGAGCAATCAGCCCCAGCATTTT. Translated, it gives CIVEPTGSNQPQHF. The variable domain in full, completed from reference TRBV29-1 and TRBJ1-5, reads SAVISQKPSRDICQRGTSLTIQCQVDSQVTMMFWYRQQPGQSLTLIATANQGSEATYESGFVIDKFPISRPNLTFSTLTVSNMSPEDSSIYLCIVEPTGSNQPQHFGDGTRLSIL.

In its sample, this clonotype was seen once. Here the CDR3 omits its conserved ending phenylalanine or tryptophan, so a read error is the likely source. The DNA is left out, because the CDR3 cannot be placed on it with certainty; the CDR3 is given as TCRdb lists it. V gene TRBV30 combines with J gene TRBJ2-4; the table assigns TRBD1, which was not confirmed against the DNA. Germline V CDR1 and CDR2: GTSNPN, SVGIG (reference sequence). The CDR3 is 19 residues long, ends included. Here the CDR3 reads CAWSQYRGRGRIAKNIQCY.

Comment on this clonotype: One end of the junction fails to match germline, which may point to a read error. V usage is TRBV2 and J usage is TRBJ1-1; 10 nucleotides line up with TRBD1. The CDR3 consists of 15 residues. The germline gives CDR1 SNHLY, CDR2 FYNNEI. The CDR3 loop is CASIAGQGRNTEAFF. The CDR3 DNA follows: TGTGCCAGCATTGCGGGACAGGGGCGCAACACTGAAGCATTCTTT.

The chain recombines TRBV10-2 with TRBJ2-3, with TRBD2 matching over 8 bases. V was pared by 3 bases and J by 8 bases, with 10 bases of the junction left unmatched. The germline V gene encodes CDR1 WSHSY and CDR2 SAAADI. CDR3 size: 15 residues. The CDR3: CASSESKAGVVTQYF. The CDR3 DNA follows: TGCGCCAGCAGTGAATCAAAAGCGGGAGTGGTTACGCAGTATTTT.

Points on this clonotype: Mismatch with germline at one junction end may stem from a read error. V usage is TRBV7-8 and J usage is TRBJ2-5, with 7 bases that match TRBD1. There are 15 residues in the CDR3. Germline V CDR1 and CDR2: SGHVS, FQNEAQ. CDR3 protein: CVSSPRTGSKETQYF. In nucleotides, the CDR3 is TGTGTCAGCAGCCCCCGGACAGGCTCGAAAGAGACCCAGTATTTC.

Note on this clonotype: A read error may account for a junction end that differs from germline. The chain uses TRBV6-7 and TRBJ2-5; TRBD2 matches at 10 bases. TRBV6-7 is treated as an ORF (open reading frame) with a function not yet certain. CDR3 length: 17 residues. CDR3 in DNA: TGTGACAGCAGTTACTCGAGTTATCTAGCGGGAGAAGAGACTCAGTACTTC. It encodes CDSSYSSYLAGEETQYF.

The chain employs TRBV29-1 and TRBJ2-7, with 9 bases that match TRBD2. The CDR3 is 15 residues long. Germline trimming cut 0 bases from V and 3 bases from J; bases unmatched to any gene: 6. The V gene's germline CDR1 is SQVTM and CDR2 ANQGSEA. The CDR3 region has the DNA TGCAGCGTTGAAGAAGGTCTAGCGGGGTTCTACGAGCAGTACTTC. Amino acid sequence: CSVEEGLAGFYEQYF.

The DNA of the CDR3 is TGTGCCAGCAGTTACCTCGGACATGACAACTCGGAGCAGTACTTC. This gives the protein CASSYLGHDNSEQYF. The chain joins TRBV6-2 or TRBV6-3 to TRBJ2-7; maybe TRBD1 (5 bases). Germline loops: CDR1 MNHEY, CDR2 SVGEGT. Trimming left V 2 bases short and J 7 bases short, with 18 bases between. The length of the CDR3 is 15 residues.

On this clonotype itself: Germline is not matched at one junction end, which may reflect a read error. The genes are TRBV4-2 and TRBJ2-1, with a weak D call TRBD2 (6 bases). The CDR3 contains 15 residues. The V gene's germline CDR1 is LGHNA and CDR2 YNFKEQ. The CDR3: CANSPGSGPEDEQFF. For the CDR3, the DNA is TGTGCCAACAGCCCAGGTAGCGGTCCAGAGGATGAGCAGTTCTTC.

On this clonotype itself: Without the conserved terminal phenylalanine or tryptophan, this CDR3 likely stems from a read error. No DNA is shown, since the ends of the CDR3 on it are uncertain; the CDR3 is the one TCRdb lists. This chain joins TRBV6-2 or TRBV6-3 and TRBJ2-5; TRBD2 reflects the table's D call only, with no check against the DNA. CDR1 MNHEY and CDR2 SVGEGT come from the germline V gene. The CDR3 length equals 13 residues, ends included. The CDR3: CASSSGLANAHYL.

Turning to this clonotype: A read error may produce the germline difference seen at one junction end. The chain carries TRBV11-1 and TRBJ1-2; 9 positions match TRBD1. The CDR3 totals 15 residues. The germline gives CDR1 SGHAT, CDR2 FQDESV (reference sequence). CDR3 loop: CASSPGQGKSYDYTF. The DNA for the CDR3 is TGTGCCAGCAGCCCGGGACAGGGTAAGAGCTATGACTACACGTTC.

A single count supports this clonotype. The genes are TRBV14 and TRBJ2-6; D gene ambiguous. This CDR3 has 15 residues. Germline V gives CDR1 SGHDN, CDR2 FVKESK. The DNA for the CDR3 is TGTACCAACAGCCAAGGCGCAGTTGGGGCCAACGTCCTGACTTTC. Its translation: CTNSQGAVGANVLTF.

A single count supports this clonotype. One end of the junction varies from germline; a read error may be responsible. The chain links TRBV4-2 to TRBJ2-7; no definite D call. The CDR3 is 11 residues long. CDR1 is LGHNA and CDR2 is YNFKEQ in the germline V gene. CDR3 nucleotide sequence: TGTGCCAACAGCCAAGGGTACGAGCAGCACTTC. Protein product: CANSQGYEQHF.

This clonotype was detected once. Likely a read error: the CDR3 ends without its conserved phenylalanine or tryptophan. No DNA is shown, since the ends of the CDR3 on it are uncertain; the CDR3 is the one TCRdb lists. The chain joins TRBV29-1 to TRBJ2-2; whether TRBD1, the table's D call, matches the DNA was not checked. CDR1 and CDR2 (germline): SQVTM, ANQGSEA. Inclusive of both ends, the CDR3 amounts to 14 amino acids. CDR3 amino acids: CSGATGSGTGELLL.

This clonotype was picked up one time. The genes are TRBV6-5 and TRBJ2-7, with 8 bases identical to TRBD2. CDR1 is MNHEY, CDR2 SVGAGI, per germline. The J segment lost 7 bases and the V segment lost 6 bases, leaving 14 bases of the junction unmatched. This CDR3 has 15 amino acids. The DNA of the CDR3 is TGTGCCAGCAGGCGGACTAGCAGGAGATTTTGGGAGCAGTACTTC. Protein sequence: CASRRTSRRFWEQYF.

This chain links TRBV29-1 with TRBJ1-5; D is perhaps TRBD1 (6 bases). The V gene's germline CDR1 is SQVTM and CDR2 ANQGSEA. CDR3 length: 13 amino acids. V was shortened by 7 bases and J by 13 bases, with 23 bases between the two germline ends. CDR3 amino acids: CSAEGGANHPQHF. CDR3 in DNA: TGCAGCGCCGAAGGGGGAGCGAATCACCCGCAGCATTTT.

The CDR3 sequence is CASSAVVVWVNNEQFF. The CDR3 DNA reads as TGTGCCAGCAGTGCCGTCGTGGTATGGGTAAACAATGAGCAGTTCTTC. V and J are TRBV14 and TRBJ2-1; D gene unclear. Germline CDR1 is SGHDN and CDR2 is FVKESK. V lost 6 bases and J lost 5, with 20 bases in between. This CDR3 has 16 residues.

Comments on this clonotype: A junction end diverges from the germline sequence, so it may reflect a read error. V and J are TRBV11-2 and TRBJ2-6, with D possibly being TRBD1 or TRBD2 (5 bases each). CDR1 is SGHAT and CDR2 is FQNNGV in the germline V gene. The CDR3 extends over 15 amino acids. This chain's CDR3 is CAIQRQRSGANVLNF. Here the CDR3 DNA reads TGTGCCATCCAGCGGCAGCGCTCTGGGGCCAACGTCCTGAATTTC.

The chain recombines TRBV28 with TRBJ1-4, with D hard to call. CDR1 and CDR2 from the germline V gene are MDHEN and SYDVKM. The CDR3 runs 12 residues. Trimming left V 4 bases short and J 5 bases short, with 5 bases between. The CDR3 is CASSSRNEKLFF. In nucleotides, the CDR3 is TGTGCCAGCAGTTCGCGGAATGAAAAACTGTTTTTT.

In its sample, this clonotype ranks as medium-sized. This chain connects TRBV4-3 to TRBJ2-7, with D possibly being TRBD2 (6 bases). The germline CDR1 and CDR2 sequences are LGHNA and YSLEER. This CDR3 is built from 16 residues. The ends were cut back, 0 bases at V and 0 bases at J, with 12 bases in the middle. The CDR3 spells CASSQEIAASSYEQYF. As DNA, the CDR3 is TGCGCCAGCAGCCAAGAAATAGCGGCGAGCTCCTACGAGCAGTACTTC.